The T cell receptor beta chain described here comes from a study of Ad26.COV2.S vaccination and SARS-CoV-2 variants. Clones were sequenced by immunoSEQ multiplex PCR, and TCRdb holds only the in-frame ones, with some missing. The sample consists of 350,000 to 450,000 clones, approximately 89% of them appearing once. This clone was recorded only once. There are 13 residues in the CDR3. The V end lost 0 bases, the J end lost 0 bases, and 1 base lay between the germline ends. Germline loops: CDR1 MNHEY, CDR2 SVGAGI. The treatment was: about 20 received Ad26.COV2.S at low or high dose, single or two shots; about 5 received placebo; per-sample allocation not given. All samples were drawn on day 63, counting from the first vaccine or placebo injection.

The specimen was peripheral blood, collected in a trial of Ad26.COV2.S vaccine versus placebo. The source is a person aged 18 to 65 who received the Ad26.COV2.S COVID-19 vaccine or a placebo. This sequence joins TRBV6-5 and TRBJ2-3; D gene uncertain. This CDR3 is CASSYSSTDTQYF. The CDR3 DNA is TGTGCCAGCAGTTACTCCAGCACAGATACGCAGTATTTT.